These T cell receptor beta chains were read from a single sample in a study of cytomegalovirus exposure and HLA in healthy donors. Some clones are missing from TCRdb's copy, which holds only in-frame ones; the method was immunoSEQ multiplex PCR. The sample lists about 150,000 clones, about 85% seen once, with roughly 2.4% in the top ten. The specimen was PBMCs. These receptors all stem from a woman aged 18-30 years in good health and CMV-seronegative. The CDR3 runs from the conserved cysteine through the conserved F or W. A D gene is named only where the DNA matches it firmly. Some rows have no size entry. The others give once, few or many, or a class for an expanded clone.

d_gene	v_gene	abundance	len	j_gene	CDR3aa	CDR3nt
-	TRBV30	-	16	TRBJ2-1	CAWSPPLARFINEQFF	TGTGCCTGGAGCCCCCCCCTAGCGAGGTTCATCAATGAGCAGTTCTTC
TRBD2	TRBV10-3	-	15	TRBJ2-3	CAISAAGGPGDTQYF	TGTGCCATCTCGGCTGCGGGAGGGCCGGGGGATACGCAGTATTTT
-	TRBV6-5	-	13	TRBJ2-1	CASSRGSYNEQFF	TGTGCCAGCAGCCGGGGGTCCTACAATGAGCAGTTCTTC
TRBD2	TRBV7-2	-	15	TRBJ2-7	CASSLGAGGGYEQYF	TGTGCCAGCAGCTTAGGTGCGGGAGGTGGCTACGAGCAGTACTTC
-	TRBV6-1	-	18	TRBJ2-2	CASSERGRGSPNTGELFF	TGTGCCAGCAGTGAAAGGGGACGGGGGTCACCTAACACCGGGGAGCTGTTTTTT
-	TRBV5-8	-	15	TRBJ1-3	CASQTRAFSGNTIYF	TGTGCCAGTCAGACGAGGGCCTTCTCTGGAAACACCATATATTTT
TRBD2	TRBV28	-	16	TRBJ2-2	CASSHGLAGFTGELFF	TGTGCCAGCAGCCACGGACTAGCGGGATTCACCGGGGAGCTGTTTTTT
TRBD1	TRBV5-4	-	13	TRBJ1-2	CASSGGQGEGYTF	TGTGCCAGCAGCGGGGGACAGGGAGAGGGCTACACCTTC
TRBD1	TRBV7-6	-	13	TRBJ2-7	CASSLADRVEQYF	TGTGCCAGCAGCTTAGCGGACAGGGTCGAGCAGTACTTC
TRBD2	TRBV9	-	16	TRBJ2-1	CASSAGGDRPYNEQFF	TGTGCCAGCAGCGCCGGGGGGGATCGCCCCTACAATGAGCAGTTCTTC
-	TRBV5-4	-	12	TRBJ2-5	CASSFGGETQYF	TGTGCCAGCAGCTTCGGGGGAGAGACCCAGTACTTC
-	TRBV5-1	-	12	TRBJ2-1	CASSAGGNEQFF	TGCGCCAGCAGCGCAGGGGGGAATGAGCAGTTCTTC
-	TRBV28	-	12	TRBJ1-1	CASNEGNTEAFF	TGTGCCAGCAACGAGGGGAACACTGAAGCTTTCTTT
-	TRBV12-5	-	14	TRBJ2-5	CASGLMGPQETQYF	TGTGCTAGTGGTTTGATGGGCCCCCAGGAGACCCAGTACTTC
TRBD1	TRBV5-6	-	18	TRBJ2-2	CASSLLLGQGASTGELFF	TGTGCCAGCAGCTTGTTACTCGGGCAGGGGGCGAGCACCGGGGAGCTGTTTTTT
TRBD1	TRBV29-1	-	14	TRBJ1-2	CSVDTGTGGYGYTF	TGCAGCGTCGATACCGGGACAGGGGGCTATGGCTACACCTTC
-	TRBV27	-	14	TRBJ2-7	CASSFTGSSYEQYF	TGTGCCAGCAGTTTTACAGGAAGCTCCTACGAGCAGTACTTC
-	TRBV6-6	-	14	TRBJ2-1	CASSYSGASNEQFF	TGTGCCAGCAGTTACTCGGGCGCTTCCAATGAGCAGTTCTTC
-	TRBV28	-	13	TRBJ1-4	CASSKASRKKLFF	TGTGCCAGCAGTAAGGCGTCCAGGAAAAAACTGTTTTTT
-	TRBV27	-	16	TRBJ1-1	CASSLSQWGGNTEAFF	TGTGCCAGCAGTTTAAGTCAATGGGGAGGGAACACTGAAGCTTTCTTT
-	TRBV25-1	-	14	TRBJ1-4	CASRSSRDNEKLFF	TGTGCCAGCAGGTCTTCCCGGGATAATGAAAAACTGTTTTTT
-	TRBV6-5	-	15	TRBJ1-3	CASSYQGSSENTIYF	TGTGCCAGCAGTTACCAGGGGAGCTCTGAAAACACCATATATTTT
-	TRBV30	-	13	TRBJ2-7	CAWSSPVLYEQYF	TGTGCCTGGAGCTCGCCCGTACTTTACGAGCAGTACTTC
TRBD2	TRBV4-1	-	17	TRBJ2-7	CASSQDLRREGRYEQYF	TGCGCCAGCAGCCAAGATCTGAGGCGGGAGGGTCGGTACGAGCAGTACTTC
-	TRBV15	-	12	TRBJ2-1	CATGRVYNEQFF	TGTGCCACCGGGCGTGTCTACAATGAGCAGTTCTTC
TRBD1	TRBV28	once	16	TRBJ1-5	CASSLLGTGDGKPQHF	TGTGCCAGCAGTTTATTGGGGACAGGGGACGGGAAGCCCCAGCATTTT
TRBD2	TRBV5-1	-	17	TRBJ2-5	CASSPRGLAGYQETQYF	TGCGCCAGCAGCCCCAGGGGACTAGCGGGGTACCAAGAGACCCAGTACTTC
-	TRBV5-5	once	14	TRBJ2-1	CASSLGQGYNEQFF	TGTGCCAGCAGCTTGGGGCAGGGGTACAATGAGCAGTTCTTC
TRBD2	TRBV11-2	-	14	TRBJ2-2	CASSISTSGGGLFF	TGTGCCAGCAGCATCTCGACTAGCGGGGGAGGACTGTTTTTT
-	TRBV28	once	14	TRBJ2-7	CASSLLSGVYEQYF	TGTGCCAGCAGTTTATTGTCAGGGGTCTACGAGCAGTACTTC
TRBD1	TRBV30	-	13	TRBJ1-4	CAWDRGLNEKLFF	TGTGCCTGGGACAGGGGGCTTAATGAAAAACTGTTTTTT
TRBD2	TRBV9	-	16	TRBJ2-1	CASSVARGGIYNEQFF	TGTGCCAGCAGCGTAGCTCGGGGGGGGATATACAATGAGCAGTTCTTC
TRBD1	TRBV11-2	few	13	TRBJ1-4	CASSRDRREKLFF	TGTGCCAGCAGCCGGGACAGACGGGAAAAACTGTTTTTT
-	TRBV7-2	-	13	TRBJ1-5	CASSFTGLQPQHF	TGTGCCAGCAGCTTTACAGGGCTTCAGCCCCAGCATTTT
TRBD1	TRBV27	-	17	TRBJ1-2	CASSPGQGYDSDYGYTF	TGTGCCAGCAGTCCCGGACAGGGGTACGATTCGGACTATGGCTACACCTTC
TRBD2	TRBV28	-	15	TRBJ2-1	CASSFLAGFYNEQFF	TGTGCCAGCAGTTTTCTAGCGGGGTTTTACAATGAGCAGTTCTTC
TRBD2	TRBV29-1	-	12	TRBJ2-3	CSASGVPDTQYF	TGCAGCGCTAGCGGGGTCCCAGATACGCAGTATTTT
TRBD2	TRBV30	-	18	TRBJ2-2	CAWSVARQGLRGTGELFF	TGTGCCTGGAGTGTCGCGAGGCAGGGACTACGTGGAACCGGGGAGCTGTTTTTT
-	TRBV7-2	few	15	TRBJ1-5	CASRTYSGGNQPQHF	TGTGCCAGCAGGACATATTCAGGGGGCAATCAGCCCCAGCATTTT
TRBD2	TRBV11-1	-	16	TRBJ2-5	CASSLVRAGGPETQYF	TGTGCCAGCAGCTTGGTTCGGGCGGGAGGGCCGGAGACCCAGTACTTC
-	TRBV27	-	17	TRBJ2-6	CASSLRDIRSGANVLTF	TGTGCCAGCAGCCTCCGGGACATTCGCTCTGGGGCCAACGTCCTGACTTTC
TRBD1	TRBV6-5	-	16	TRBJ1-1	CASSYRGTGVVTEAFF	TGTGCCAGCAGTTACCGCGGGACAGGGGTGGTCACTGAAGCTTTCTTT
-	TRBV2	-	13	TRBJ2-3	CASTRLGRDTQYF	TGTGCCAGCACCAGATTGGGGAGAGATACGCAGTATTTT
TRBD1	TRBV10-3	-	15	TRBJ2-7	CAISEKQGLTYEQYF	TGTGCCATCAGTGAGAAACAGGGGTTAACCTACGAGCAGTACTTC
TRBD1	TRBV19	-	15	TRBJ1-2	CASTPDRGSNYGYTF	TGTGCCAGTACCCCGGACAGGGGCTCTAACTATGGCTACACCTTC
TRBD2	TRBV6-5	-	15	TRBJ2-1	CASSYISGGNYEQFF	TGTGCCAGCAGTTATATTAGCGGGGGGAACTATGAGCAGTTCTTC